Listed below are T cell receptor beta chains from one sample, sequenced in a study of shared clonotypes between healthy human individuals. Measured with immunoSEQ multiplex PCR; TCRdb has only the in-frame clones, and not every one. The sample includes about 2.2 million clones, about 93% of them seen just once. What was sequenced was naive CD8+ T cells from PBMCs. Receptors originate from a young man in good health. Some clones in this sample may be carry-over from other donors' samples. The CDR3 runs from the conserved cysteine through the conserved F or W. A D gene is named only where the DNA matches it firmly. Clone size appears in some rows only: once, few, many, or a class for an expanded clone.

-	TRBV7-3	-	TRBJ1-4	CASSEPGHLPLNEKLFF	TGTGCCAGCAGCGAACCGGGACACCTACCCCTTAATGAAAAACTGTTTTTT
TRBD1	TRBV27	-	TRBJ2-7	CASSLRPGQGPNYEQYF	TGTGCCAGCAGCCTAAGGCCGGGACAGGGTCCAAACTACGAGCAGTACTTC
TRBD2	TRBV7-8	-	TRBJ2-2	CASSLKGAATSGLPGELFF	TGTGCCAGCAGCTTAAAGGGGGCAGCGACTAGCGGGCTCCCCGGGGAGCTGTTTTTT
-	TRBV2	-	TRBJ2-1	CASIGTQTYNEQFF	TGTGCCAGCATAGGGACGCAAACCTACAATGAGCAGTTCTTC
-	TRBV15	-	TRBJ1-2	CATSIDRRNYGYTF	TGTGCCACCAGCATTGACAGGAGAAACTATGGCTACACCTTC
TRBD1	TRBV5-8	once	TRBJ1-1	CASGGEGAHLYTEAFF	TGTGCCAGCGGTGGGGAGGGGGCGCACCTATACACTGAAGCTTTCTTT
TRBD2	TRBV30	-	TRBJ2-7	CAWSVAGAGEQYF	TGTGCCTGGAGTGTCGCGGGAGCAGGCGAGCAGTACTTC
-	TRBV4-3	-	TRBJ2-5	CASSQDLDYQETQYF	TGCGCCAGCAGCCAAGATTTGGACTACCAAGAGACCCAGTACTTC
TRBD2	TRBV7-2	-	TRBJ2-5	CASSLVLAGEETQYF	TGTGCCAGCAGCTTAGTACTAGCGGGAGAAGAGACCCAGTACTTC
TRBD2	TRBV29-1	-	TRBJ2-3	CSVATSSGSTDTQYF	TGCAGCGTCGCCACTTCTAGCGGGAGCACAGATACGCAGTATTTT
TRBD1	TRBV5-6	-	TRBJ1-1	CASSLYRGNTEAFF	TGTGCCAGCAGCTTGTACAGGGGGAACACTGAAGCTTTCTTT
-	TRBV6-1	-	TRBJ1-5	CASSERSIWGNNQPQHF	TGTGCCAGCAGTGAAAGATCCATCTGGGGGAACAATCAGCCCCAGCATTTT
-	TRBV28	-	TRBJ2-3	CASSLYLGISGSGDTQYF	TGTGCCAGCAGTTTATACCTGGGGATTTCGGGCAGTGGAGATACGCAGTATTTT
-	TRBV7-8	once	TRBJ1-5	CASRKDTRDVYSNQPQHF	TGTGCCAGCAGGAAAGACACGCGGGACGTTTATAGCAATCAGCCCCAGCATTTT
TRBD1	TRBV9	-	TRBJ2-7	CASSVAGDRSYEQYF	TGTGCCAGCAGCGTAGCGGGGGACAGGAGCTACGAGCAGTACTTC
-	TRBV6-5	once	TRBJ1-1	CASSYRQNTEAFF	TGTGCCAGCAGTTACCGCCAGAACACTGAAGCTTTCTTT
-	TRBV7-9	-	TRBJ1-2	CASSPGSVQDGYTF	TGTGCCAGCAGCCCAGGGTCGGTGCAGGATGGCTACACCTTC
TRBD1	TRBV19	once	TRBJ1-2	CATARQGEYGYTF	TGTGCCACCGCCAGACAGGGGGAATATGGCTACACCTTC
-	TRBV5-1	-	TRBJ1-4	CASSLGAGSNEKLFF	TGCGCCAGCAGCTTGGGAGCAGGGTCTAATGAAAAACTGTTTTTT
-	TRBV7-9	-	TRBJ2-5	CASSSDKQTQYF	TGTGCCAGCAGCTCAGACAAGCAAACCCAGTACTTC
-	TRBV28	-	TRBJ1-2	CASSFGTAYGYTF	TGTGCCAGCAGTTTCGGGACGGCCTATGGCTACACCTTC
-	TRBV6-5	-	TRBJ2-7	CASRGPLDSSYEQYF	TGTGCCAGCAGGGGCCCCTTGGACAGCTCCTACGAGCAGTACTTC
-	TRBV5-1	once	TRBJ1-5	CASSLYPGANQPQHF	TGCGCCAGCAGCCTGTATCCGGGGGCGAATCAGCCCCAGCATTTT
-	TRBV9	-	TRBJ2-1	CASSVSGRLVHNEQFF	TGTGCCAGCAGCGTTTCCGGCCGACTAGTTCACAATGAGCAGTTCTTC
TRBD1	TRBV27	-	TRBJ2-7	CASSPDRAVVDYEQYF	TGTGCCAGCAGTCCCGACAGGGCGGTCGTTGACTACGAGCAGTACTTC
-	TRBV7-9	-	TRBJ2-5	CASSSRTVQETQYF	TGTGCCAGCAGCTCTCGGACGGTCCAAGAGACCCAGTACTTC
TRBD2	TRBV19	-	TRBJ2-1	CASSPHGGNSYNEQFF	TGTGCCAGTAGTCCCCACGGGGGGAACTCCTACAATGAGCAGTTCTTC
-	TRBV7-2	-	TRBJ2-2	CASSLGSPPGELFF	TGTGCCAGCAGCTTGGGGTCACCCCCCGGGGAGCTGTTTTTT
-	TRBV2	-	TRBJ1-2	CASKRAFYGYTF	TGTGCCAGCAAAAGAGCTTTCTATGGCTACACCTTC
-	TRBV5-4	-	TRBJ2-7	CASSPGRGSYEQYF	TGTGCCAGCAGCCCCGGGCGGGGTTCCTACGAGCAGTACTTC
-	TRBV6-5	-	TRBJ2-2	CASTPGAGELFF	TGTGCCAGCACCCCAGGGGCCGGGGAGCTGTTTTTT
-	TRBV28	-	TRBJ2-5	CASSPRDRSFGETQYF	TGTGCCAGCAGTCCCAGGGACCGTAGTTTTGGAGAGACCCAGTACTTC
-	TRBV4-1	-	TRBJ2-7	CASSPSSEGSYEQYF	TGCGCCAGCAGCCCCTCCTCAGAGGGGTCCTACGAGCAGTACTTC
-	TRBV28	-	TRBJ2-1	CASSPPSPNEQFF	TGTGCCAGCAGTCCCCCGTCCCCCAATGAGCAGTTCTTC
-	TRBV4-2	-	TRBJ2-1	CASSQFQRADNEQFF	TGTGCCAGCAGCCAATTCCAGCGGGCTGACAATGAGCAGTTCTTC
TRBD1	TRBV2	-	TRBJ2-1	CASSEATGSYNEQFF	TGTGCCAGCAGTGAAGCGACAGGGTCCTACAATGAGCAGTTCTTC
-	TRBV7-8	-	TRBJ2-1	CASSLAARAYNEQFF	TGTGCCAGCAGCTTAGCTGCCAGGGCCTACAATGAGCAGTTCTTC
-	TRBV7-6	-	TRBJ1-2	CASSLERLGGDGYTF	TGTGCCAGCAGCTTAGAGCGCTTGGGAGGGGATGGCTACACCTTC
-	TRBV11-2	-	TRBJ2-5	CASSHRDQETQYF	TGTGCCAGCAGCCACCGGGACCAAGAGACCCAGTACTTC
TRBD2	TRBV11-2	-	TRBJ2-1	CASSLAGEGEQFF	TGTGCCAGCAGCTTAGCTGGGGAGGGTGAGCAGTTCTTC
-	TRBV7-9	-	TRBJ2-2	CASSPDTPDRTGELFF	TGTGCCAGCAGCCCCGACACACCGGACAGAACCGGGGAGCTGTTTTTT
TRBD1	TRBV30	-	TRBJ2-5	CAWSYPPGQGREGSETQYF	TGTGCCTGGAGCTACCCCCCGGGACAGGGCAGAGAGGGTTCCGAGACCCAGTACTTC
TRBD1	TRBV19	-	TRBJ1-1	CATETGRGAMNTEAFF	TGTGCCACTGAGACGGGCAGGGGGGCCATGAACACTGAAGCTTTCTTT
-	TRBV10-3	-	TRBJ2-1	CAISDSSYNEQFF	TGTGCCATCAGTGACAGCTCCTACAATGAGCAGTTCTTC
-	TRBV7-9	-	TRBJ2-7	CASSSPGAYEQYF	TGTGCCAGCAGCTCGCCGGGGGCCTACGAGCAGTACTTC
-	TRBV27	once	TRBJ2-2	CASSSQSGELFF	TGTGCCAGCAGCAGTCAGTCTGGGGAGCTGTTTTTT
-	TRBV7-2	-	TRBJ1-1	CASSWVNTEAFF	TGTGCCAGCAGCTGGGTAAACACTGAAGCTTTCTTT